This entry is about one TCR beta chain. Its cognate antigen is unknown. These data originate in a study of graft-versus-host responses after intestinal transplantation. Study-level information: Transplant types were multivisceral, liver-intestinal, or isolated intestinal.

The study's findings and limits: Graft-donor T cell macrochimerism in patients accompanied high graft-versus-host to host-versus-graft clonal ratios in allografts. Analysis identified GvH clones in recipient marrow, with some appearing first in ileum or blood.

Measured with immunoSEQ multiplex PCR; TCRdb has only the in-frame clones, and not every one. This table has 70,000 to 95,000 clones, 85% to 95% appearing once. This receptor was obtained from a human donor who was the organ donor for an intestinal transplant. Sequenced here: unstimulated CD8+ T cells sorted from spleen or lymph node cells, sampled before transplant.

CDR3 DNA sequence: TGCAGCGTCGCGGTCTACCGCACAGATACGCAGTATTTT. Amino acid sequence: CSVAVYRTDTQYF. V usage is TRBV29-1 and J usage is TRBJ2-3; no clear D gene. Germline V CDR1 and CDR2: SQVTM, ANQGSEA. V dropped 6 bases and J dropped 1 base, with 11 bases sitting between them. This CDR3 region has 13 residues.